A selection of T cell receptor beta chains follows, all from one sample in a study of cytomegalovirus exposure and HLA in healthy donors. TCRdb's table, derived via immunoSEQ multiplex PCR, lists solely in-frame clones and lacks some. Of some 85,000 clones listed, about 96% are singletons. The sample was PBMCs. These receptors originate from a woman under 30 in good health and CMV-seronegative. The CDR3 runs from the conserved cysteine through the conserved F or W. A D gene is named only where the DNA matches it firmly. Where a row states a size, it is once, few, many or the class of an expanded clone; other rows omit it.

>NA|NA|TRBV14|TRBJ2-5
CASRAAGTQYF
TGTGCCTCAAGGGCTGCGGGGACCCAGTACTTC
>NA|NA|TRBV6-6|TRBJ1-1
CASILSQGAFF
TGTGCCAGCATTCTTTCCCAGGGCGCTTTCTTT
>once|NA|TRBV27|TRBJ1-4
CASSLITPGLDTNEKLFF
TGTGCCAGCAGTTTGATCACCCCGGGTTTGGATACTAATGAAAAACTGTTTTTT
>NA|TRBD2|TRBV19|TRBJ2-7
CASSAALAGGSYEQYF
TGTGCCAGTAGCGCTGCCCTAGCGGGAGGTTCCTACGAGCAGTACTTC
>NA|TRBD1|TRBV18|TRBJ2-7
CASSPPGQGRNEQYF
TGTGCCAGCTCACCACCGGGACAGGGACGGAACGAGCAGTACTTC
>NA|NA|TRBV7-9|TRBJ1-1
CASSSPRRGDEAFF
TGTGCCAGCAGCTCCCCGAGAAGGGGCGATGAAGCTTTCTTT
>NA|TRBD2|TRBV27|TRBJ2-5
CASSSFGGGLKETQYF
TGTGCCAGCAGCTCCTTCGGGGGGGGGCTAAAAGAGACCCAGTACTTC
>NA|TRBD1|TRBV6-4|TRBJ1-1
CASSDGTGGSEAFF
TGTGCCAGCAGTGACGGGACAGGGGGGAGTGAAGCTTTCTTT
>NA|TRBD2|TRBV6-4|TRBJ2-1
CASSPGLAGGPSSYNEQFF
TGTGCCAGCAGTCCGGGACTAGCGGGAGGACCAAGCTCCTACAATGAGCAGTTCTTC
>NA|TRBD2|TRBV10-3|TRBJ2-3
CAISEWTQGTSGRTSTDTQYF
TGTGCCATCAGTGAGTGGACCCAAGGGACTAGCGGGAGAACTAGCACAGATACGCAGTATTTT
>NA|TRBD2|TRBV7-9|TRBJ2-1
CASSLARTSGISYNEQFF
TGTGCCAGCAGCTTAGCCCGAACTAGCGGGATCTCCTACAATGAGCAGTTCTTC
>once|TRBD2|TRBV5-1|TRBJ2-3
CASSLRREEAHRDTQYF
TGCGCCAGCAGCTTGCGACGGGAGGAGGCACACAGAGATACGCAGTATTTT
>NA|NA|TRBV7-2|TRBJ2-7
CASSLDTAYEQYF
TGTGCCAGCAGCTTGGATACAGCCTACGAGCAGTACTTC
>NA|NA|TRBV9|TRBJ1-2
CASSVDRGNYGYTF
TGTGCCAGCAGCGTTGATAGGGGAAACTATGGCTACACCTTC
>NA|TRBD2|TRBV10-3|TRBJ2-1
CAISGTGTSGTLNEQFF
TGTGCCATCAGTGGTACCGGGACTAGCGGGACCCTCAATGAGCAGTTCTTC
>NA|TRBD1|TRBV9|TRBJ2-7
CASSVDRGEQYF
TGTGCCAGCAGCGTAGACAGGGGCGAGCAGTACTTC
>NA|NA|TRBV5-1|TRBJ2-3
CASSFTGRTDTQYF
TGCGCCAGCAGCTTTACAGGACGCACAGATACGCAGTATTTT
>NA|TRBD1|TRBV6-6|TRBJ2-1
CASRPGTGGVDEQFF
TGTGCCAGCAGACCCGGGACAGGTGGGGTCGATGAGCAGTTCTTC
>NA|TRBD2|TRBV10-1|TRBJ2-7
CASSEVAGGSYEQYF
TGCGCCAGCAGTGAAGTAGCGGGGGGCTCCTACGAGCAGTACTTC
>NA|NA|TRBV14|TRBJ2-7
CASSQGQGPAYEQYF
TGTGCCAGCAGCCAAGGTCAGGGTCCGGCCTACGAGCAGTACTTC
>NA|TRBD1|TRBV19|TRBJ2-7
CASSIQGALYEQYF
TGTGCCAGTAGTATTCAGGGGGCCCTCTACGAGCAGTACTTC
>NA|TRBD1|TRBV6-5|TRBJ1-2
CASSYSTGTDVYGYTF
TGTGCCAGCAGTTACTCGACTGGGACAGATGTCTATGGCTACACCTTC
>NA|TRBD2|TRBV6-5|TRBJ2-1
CASSYSLAGGPDEQFF
TGTGCCAGCAGTTACTCCCTAGCGGGAGGGCCTGATGAGCAGTTCTTC
>NA|NA|TRBV5-4|TRBJ1-1
CASSHFGTMNTEAFF
TGTGCCAGCAGTCACTTCGGGACAATGAACACTGAAGCTTTCTTT